This T cell receptor (beta chain) originates from a study of blood T cell repertoires in COVID-19. Looking at the study overall: Specimens from acute and convalescent COVID-19 originated in the United States, Italy and Spain. Sample material is recorded as cDNA or gDNA derived from T cells, B-cell-depleted T cells, or PBMCs.

In the original analysis: Using reference gene primer amplification, nucleated cell counts were estimated. TCRdb's table, derived via immunoSEQ multiplex PCR, lists solely in-frame clones and lacks some. V, J and clone size are taken as reported in that table, and D and trimming were inferred from the DNA itself. Found here are around 70,000 clones, 88% of them singletons; the top ten hold over 4.5%. CDR3 length: 12 amino acids. Looked up from germline, CDR1 is LNHDA and CDR2 is SQIVND (reference sequence). V lost 0 bases and J lost 7, with 7 bases in between. Sequenced sample: peripheral blood. V and J are TRBV19 and TRBJ2-7, with unresolved D. This clonotype was sampled from a human donor in a cohort sampled during active COVID-19. The CDR3 sequence is CASSIDRREQYF. CDR3 nucleotide sequence: TGTGCCAGTAGTATAGATCGTCGGGAGCAGTACTTC. The variable domain in full, with the rest retrieved from reference TRBV19 and TRBJ2-7, is DGGITQSPKYLFRKEGQNVTLSCEQNLNHDAMYWYRQDPGQGLRLIYYSQIVNDFQKGDIAEGYSVSREKKESFPLTVTSAQKNPTAFYLCASSIDRREQYFGPGTRLTVT.